This TCR beta chain was found in a study of T cells after posttransplantation cyclophosphamide. This clone turned up a few times. Its antigen remains unidentified. The repertoire was sequenced with immunoSEQ multiplex PCR; TCRdb's copy has only in-frame clones and lacks some. This repertoire holds 7,000 or so clones, and none appear only once. Treatment was busulfan-fludarabine conditioning, a marrow graft, and cyclophosphamide on days +3 and +4. Germline V gene sequence: CDR1 MGHRA, CDR2 YSYEKL. The CDR3 covers 17 residues. The junction had 9 bases not matched to a gene; V was cut back by 0 bases and J by 3 bases. Notes on the study in general: Later post-transplant blood repertoires were often dominated by donor CD8+ memory clones. Skin or GI-infiltrating T cells shared few TRB sequences with blood. Recipient CMV seropositivity and CMV reactivation strongly tracked TRB clonality.

The chain employs TRBV4-1 and TRBJ2-3; TRBD2 matches at 7 bases. The specimen comprised PBMCs, sampled after allogeneic stem cell transplant with posttransplant cyclophosphamide. This sequence originates from a female patient in her 50s who received an allogeneic stem cell transplant from an unrelated donor, was CMV-positive, and had acute GVHD only. T cells may partly derive from the graft donor. CDR3 amino acids: CASSQDPAGSLTDTQYF. The CDR3 DNA sequence: TGCGCCAGCAGCCAAGATCCAGCGGGATCTTTAACAGATACGCAGTATTTT.